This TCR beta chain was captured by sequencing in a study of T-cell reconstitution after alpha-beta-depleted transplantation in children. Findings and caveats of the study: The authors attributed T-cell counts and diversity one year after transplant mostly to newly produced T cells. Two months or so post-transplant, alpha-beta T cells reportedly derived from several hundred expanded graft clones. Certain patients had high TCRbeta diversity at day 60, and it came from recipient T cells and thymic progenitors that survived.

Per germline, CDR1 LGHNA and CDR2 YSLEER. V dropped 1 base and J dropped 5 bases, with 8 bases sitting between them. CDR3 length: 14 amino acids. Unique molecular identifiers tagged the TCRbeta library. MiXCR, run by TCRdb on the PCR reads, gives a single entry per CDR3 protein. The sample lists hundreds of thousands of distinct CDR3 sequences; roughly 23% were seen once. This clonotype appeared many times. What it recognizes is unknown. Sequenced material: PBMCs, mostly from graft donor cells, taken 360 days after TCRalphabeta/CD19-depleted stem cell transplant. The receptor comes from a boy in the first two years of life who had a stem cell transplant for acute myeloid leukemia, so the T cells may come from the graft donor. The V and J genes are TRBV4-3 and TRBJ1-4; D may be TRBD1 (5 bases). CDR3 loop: CASSQAWGNEKLFF. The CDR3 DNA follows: TGCGCCAGCAGCCAAGCCTGGGGGAATGAAAAACTGTTTTTT.